The 21 T cell receptor beta chains listed next were all sequenced from one sample in a study of cytomegalovirus exposure and HLA in healthy donors. Amplification used 60 Vbeta primers and 13 Jbeta primers. TCRdb's copy holds only in-frame clones and misses some; the assay was immunoSEQ multiplex PCR. Of about 160,000 clones listed, around 72% are singletons. Material for sequencing was PBMCs. The receptors originated from a man aged 18 to 30 in good health and CMV-seronegative.

The genes are TRBV5-5 and TRBJ2-7; no clear D. The germline CDR1 and CDR2 sequences are SGHKS and YYEKEE (reference sequence). The CDR3 covers 12 residues. The germline V and J ends were trimmed by 3 bases and 5 bases, with 9 bases remaining between them. CDR3 DNA sequence: TGTGCCAGCAGCTCCCGAGTCCACGAGCAGTACTTC. This encodes CASSSRVHEQYF.

This clone was counted a single time. This chain links TRBV4-3 with TRBJ2-3, with 7 nucleotides matching TRBD2. Germline CDR1 and CDR2: LGHNA and YSLEER. The CDR3 consists of 15 residues. The ends lost 2 bases at V and 2 bases at J; junction bases unmatched: 4. As DNA, the CDR3 is TGCGCCAGCAGCCAATTAGCGGGCTACACAGATACGCAGTATTTT. As protein: CASSQLAGYTDTQYF.

This chain joins TRBV6-5 and TRBJ1-3; D is unclear. The CDR3 is 15 residues long. V lost 0 bases and J lost 8, with 14 bases in between. Germline V gene lookup returns CDR1 MNHEY and CDR2 SVGAGI. The DNA of the CDR3 is TGTGCCAGCAGTTACTCGAGGGTTCAGGTTGACACCATATATTTT. It codes for CASSYSRVQVDTIYF.

The rearrangement links TRBV6-1 to TRBJ1-4; a weak D match, TRBD1 (5 bases). Trimming took 2 bases from V and 4 from J, leaving 11 bases between them. The germline V gene encodes CDR1 MNHNS and CDR2 SASEGT. The CDR3 extends over 15 amino acids. The CDR3 region is CASSESRVVNEKLFF. As DNA, the CDR3 is TGTGCCAGCAGTGAAAGCAGGGTCGTTAATGAAAAACTGTTTTTT.

This clone was counted only a few times. This chain links TRBV7-2 with TRBJ2-7; 16 nucleotides line up with TRBD2. Germline V gene data show CDR1 as SGHTA and CDR2 as FQGNSA. The CDR3 length is 19 residues. Trimming took 0 bases from V and 1 from J; bases not matched to a gene: 6. The CDR3 DNA is TGTGCCAGCAGCTTAGCGGGACTAGCGGGAGGGCTTCGGTCCTACGAGCAGTACTTC. Its translation: CASSLAGLAGGLRSYEQYF.

This clone was observed once. J is TRBJ2-7 and V is TRBV27; 8 bases line up with TRBD2. Germline V lookup: CDR1 MNHEY, CDR2 SMNVEV (reference sequence). Trimming at V came to 4 bases and at J to 7 bases, leaving 15 bases not matched to a gene. This CDR3 comprises 16 residues. For the CDR3, the DNA is TGTGCCAGCAGTTACTTGTTACGGGGGGGAGTGAGGGAGCAGTACTTC. This gives the protein CASSYLLRGGVREQYF.

This chain links TRBV9 with TRBJ2-5; D gene uncertain. The CDR3 runs to 13 residues. V lost 0 bases and J lost 3, with 6 bases in between. CDR1 is SGDLS and CDR2 is YYNGEE in the germline V gene. In DNA, the CDR3 is TGTGCCAGCAGCGTAGGAGAAGAAGAGACCCAGTACTTC. Its protein product is CASSVGEEETQYF.

The V gene is TRBV28, the J gene TRBJ2-3; D call uncertain. V lost 8 bases and J lost 1, with 13 bases in between. Germline V gene lookup returns CDR1 MDHEN and CDR2 SYDVKM. The CDR3 consists of 14 residues. CDR3 nucleotides: TGTGCCAGCGCCCTACCGGGTCGCACAGATACGCAGTATTTT. Translating gives CASALPGRTDTQYF.

The CDR3 sequence is CASSQDRYRGSSSYEQYF. CDR3 nucleotides: TGCGCCAGCAGCCAAGATCGGTATAGGGGGTCTAGCTCCTACGAGCAGTACTTC. V and J are TRBV4-3 and TRBJ2-7, with TRBD1 as a possible D gene (6 bases). Deletions cut 0 bases from V and 0 bases from J, with 18 bases between. Germline V lookup: CDR1 LGHNA, CDR2 YSLEER. This CDR3 comprises 18 residues.

The genes are TRBV7-2 and TRBJ1-1, with TRBD1 as a possible D gene (5 bases). V was cut by 3 bases and J by 1 base, with 9 bases left in between. CDR3 length: 14 amino acids. CDR1 is SGHTA and CDR2 is FQGNSA in the germline V gene. CDR3 nucleotides: TGTGCCAGCAGCTTTTTAAGGGGGAACACTGAAGCTTTCTTT. It yields the protein CASSFLRGNTEAFF.

The rearrangement uses TRBV4-1 and TRBJ2-3; TRBD2 matches 8 bases. Germline V gene sequence: CDR1 MGHRA, CDR2 YSYEKL. V lost 3 bases, J lost 7 bases, and 9 bases stayed unmatched. This CDR3 region has 15 residues. The CDR3 coding sequence is TGCGCCAGCAGCCAGGTAGCGGGAACCCCCAATACGCAGTATTTT. As protein: CASSQVAGTPNTQYF.

V usage is TRBV19 and J usage is TRBJ1-1; no clear D gene. The CDR3 is made up of 13 amino acids. Germline V lookup: CDR1 LNHDA, CDR2 SQIVND (reference sequence). V shed 3 bases and J shed 1 base, with 6 bases lying between them. CDR3 sequence: CASSIIPNTEAFF. The CDR3 nucleotides are TGTGCCAGTAGTATTATTCCGAACACTGAAGCTTTCTTT.

The chain combines TRBV27 with TRBJ2-1, with TRBD1 matching 8 bases. This CDR3 has 17 residues. Germline lookup yields CDR1 MNHEY and CDR2 SMNVEV (reference sequence). V trimming: 5 bases; J trimming: 3 bases; junction bases outside the gene matches: 12. The CDR3 sequence: CASSPTPGGSNYNEQFF. The CDR3 region has the DNA TGTGCCAGCAGTCCAACCCCAGGGGGCTCTAACTACAATGAGCAGTTCTTC.

The chain links TRBV7-6 to TRBJ2-2, with a tentative D call TRBD1 (5 bases). CDR1 SGHVS and CDR2 FNYEAQ come from the germline V gene. The CDR3 spans 13 residues. The V gene lost 5 bases and the J gene lost 5 bases, with 9 bases spanning the gap. CDR3 amino acids: CASSQGETGELFF. CDR3 coding DNA: TGTGCCAGCAGCCAGGGTGAGACCGGGGAGCTGTTTTTT.

V and J are TRBV9 and TRBJ2-1; D possibly corresponds to TRBD2 (6 bases). From germline, CDR1 is SGDLS and CDR2 YYNGEE. V shed 4 bases and J shed 4 bases, with 6 bases lying between them. The CDR3 sequence is 12 residues long. CDR3 in amino acids: CASSRGYNEQFF. The DNA for the CDR3 is TGTGCCAGCAGCCGGGGGTACAATGAGCAGTTCTTC.

This chain joins TRBV7-9 and TRBJ2-3; no clear D gene. Trimming took 7 bases from V and 0 from J, leaving 11 bases between them. The CDR3 length is 14 residues. The germline CDR1 and CDR2 sequences are SEHNR and FQNEAQ (reference sequence). The chain's CDR3 is CASMGYPSTDTQYF. The CDR3 coding sequence is TGTGCCAGCATGGGCTACCCTAGCACAGATACGCAGTATTTT.

This chain uses TRBV10-3 with TRBJ2-5, with D perhaps TRBD2 (5 bases). Germline assignment: CDR1 ENHRY and CDR2 SYGVKD. V was clipped by 3 bases and J by 4 bases, with 15 bases between them. The length of the CDR3 is 15 residues. In nucleotides, the CDR3 is TGTGCCATCAGTGAATTCACGGGGTACACAGAGACCCAGTACTTC. This translates into CAISEFTGYTETQYF.

The CDR3 coding sequence is TGTGCCAGCAGCCCACCTAGCCCGTTTCGGGTCACTGAAGCTTTCTTT. This sequence encodes CASSPPSPFRVTEAFF. This chain uses TRBV11-2 with TRBJ1-1; unclear D gene. This CDR3 is built from 16 residues. CDR1 is SGHAT and CDR2 is FQNNGV in the germline V gene. Trimming took 5 bases from V and 4 from J, leaving 20 bases between them.

CDR3 protein: CASSLAGSPYNEQFF. The CDR3 nucleotides read TGTGCCAGCAGTTTAGCGGGAAGCCCCTACAATGAGCAGTTCTTC. The rearrangement joins TRBV2 to TRBJ2-1; 8 nucleotides line up with TRBD2. The CDR3 consists of 15 residues. Trimming took 5 bases from V and 2 from J; bases not matched to a gene: 5. Germline CDR1 reads SNHLY; CDR2 reads FYNNEI. Supplemented by reference TRBV2 and TRBJ2-1, the full variable domain reads EPEVTQTPSHQVTQMGQEVILRCVPISNHLYFYWYRQILGQKVEFLVSFYNNEISEKSEIFDDQFSVERPDGSNFTLKIRSTKLEDSAMYFCASSLAGSPYNEQFFGPGTRLTVL.

The rearrangement links TRBV6-5 to TRBJ1-1, with TRBD1 matching 9 bases. V was clipped by 5 bases and J by 3 bases; unmatched bases: 7. This CDR3 region has 15 residues. Germline assignment: CDR1 MNHEY and CDR2 SVGAGI. CDR3 sequence (DNA): TGTGCCAGCAGTACCTTTAACAGGGGGCACACTGAAGCTTTCTTT. Protein product: CASSTFNRGHTEAFF.

V and J are TRBV15 and TRBJ1-1; D unclear. This CDR3 is built from 16 residues. Germline CDR1 and CDR2: LNHNV and YYDKDF (reference sequence). V was trimmed by 2 bases and J by 5 bases, leaving 18 bases between them. The chain's CDR3 is CATSRPLEPVRTEAFF. The CDR3 DNA is TGTGCCACCAGCAGACCCCTCGAGCCCGTTCGGACTGAAGCTTTCTTT.